Presented here are 18 T cell receptor beta chains from one specimen sequenced in a study of CD8+CD57+ T cells in acquired aplastic anemia. The authors sequenced patients whose flow cytometry had shown CD8+CD57+ cell expansion. Genomic DNA acted as the template from which TCR beta VDJ combination and CDR3 sequence profiling were carried out. TCRdb passed the reads through MiXCR, listing each CDR3 protein once. The sample consists of more than 150,000 distinct CDR3 sequences, 45% to 60% of them appearing once. The material sequenced was sorted CD4+, CD8+, or CD8+CD57+ T cells (not recorded which) from PBMCs. These receptors came from a human donor with aplastic anemia.

The chain couples TRBV24-1 to TRBJ1-6; D is possibly TRBD1 (5 bases). V was shortened by 9 bases and J by 7 bases, with 12 bases between the two germline ends. Germline loops: CDR1 KGHDR, CDR2 SFDVKD. The CDR3 is 13 amino acids. CDR3 protein: CATPQGGNSPLHF. Here the CDR3 DNA reads TGTGCCACCCCCCAGGGTGGAAATTCACCCCTCCACTTT.

V is TRBV7-9 and J is TRBJ2-7; the match to TRBD1 covers 8 bases. CDR3 length equals 14 residues. Germline trimming cut 1 base from V and 5 bases from J; bases unmatched to any gene: 4. From germline, CDR1 is SEHNR and CDR2 FQNEAQ (reference sequence). This CDR3 reads CASSLGETGDEQYF. The CDR3 region has the DNA TGTGCCAGCAGCTTAGGGGAGACAGGGGACGAGCAGTACTTC. The variable domain in full, completed from reference TRBV7-9 and TRBJ2-7, reads DTGVSQNPRHKITKRGQNVTFRCDPISEHNRLYWYRQTLGQGPEFLTYFQNEAQLEKSRLLSDRFSAERPKGSFSTLEIQRTEQGDSAMYLCASSLGETGDEQYFGPGTRLTVT.

This chain uses TRBV20-1 with TRBJ1-3; D is possibly TRBD1 (5 bases). The ends were cut back, 4 bases at V and 4 bases at J, with 14 bases in the middle. Germline V gene data show CDR1 as DFQATT and CDR2 as SNEGSKA (reference sequence). CDR3 size: 14 residues. CDR3 in amino acids: CSANSGISGNTIYF. The CDR3 coding sequence is TGCAGTGCTAACTCAGGGATCTCAGGAAACACCATATATTTT.

This clonotype was found a few times. This chain uses TRBV11-2 with TRBJ2-3; 12 bases fit TRBD2. The CDR3 covers 15 residues. Losses at the gene ends were 3 bases for V and 4 bases for J; bases not matched to a gene: 2. In germline, CDR1 is SGHAT, CDR2 FQNNGV. As DNA, the CDR3 is TGTGCCAGCAGCTTTCCTAGCGGGGGGGCAGATACGCAGTATTTT. Amino acid sequence: CASSFPSGGADTQYF.

V is TRBV5-5 and J is TRBJ1-1; TRBD1 is a possible D gene (6 bases). The V gene's germline CDR1 is SGHKS and CDR2 YYEKEE (reference sequence). The CDR3 consists of 16 residues. Trimming pared 5 bases from V and 5 bases from J, leaving 22 bases between. For the CDR3, the DNA is TGTGCCAGCAGTCCCGCTTCCGGGACATATGGAACTGAAGCTTTCTTT. Its translation is CASSPASGTYGTEAFF. The variable domain in full, completed from reference TRBV5-5 and TRBJ1-1, reads DAGVTQSPTHLIKTRGQQVTLRCSPISGHKSVSWYQQVLGQGPQFIFQYYEKEERGRGNFPDRFSARQFPNYSSELNVNALLLGDSALYLCASSPASGTYGTEAFFGQGTRLTVV.

The V call is TRBV5-1, the J call TRBJ2-3; TRBD2 matches 9 bases. CDR1 is SGHRS and CDR2 is YFSETQ in the germline V gene. This CDR3 comprises 15 residues. The V segment lost 4 bases and the J segment 3 bases; nucleotides outside the gene matches: 6. CDR3 nucleotide sequence: TGCGCCAGCAGCGCTAGCGGGGATGCGACAGATACGCAGTATTTT. This codes for CASSASGDATDTQYF.

Concerning this clonotype itself: It may be a read error: a sequence one base away is much more abundant. The J gene is TRBJ1-5, the V gene TRBV4-1; D possibly corresponds to TRBD1 (6 bases). Germline CDR1 and CDR2: MGHRA and YSYEKL. CDR3 length: 14 amino acids. V lost 4 bases and J lost 7, with 14 bases in between. The CDR3 sequence: CASSRVTTGQPQHF. CDR3 coding DNA: TGCGCCAGCAGCCGAGTCACCACAGGGCAGCCCCAGCATTTT.

This chain connects TRBV10-3 to TRBJ2-7; D might be TRBD1 (6 bases). Germline V gives CDR1 ENHRY, CDR2 SYGVKD. The V gene lost 6 bases and the J gene lost 2 bases, with 14 bases spanning the gap. The length of the CDR3 is 14 residues. The CDR3 sequence: CAIRSTGTPYEQYF. The CDR3 DNA is TGTGCCATCAGATCCACAGGGACCCCCTACGAGCAGTACTTC.

This clonotype was detected a few times. The chain is built from TRBV19 and TRBJ2-5; possible D gene TRBD2, 6 bases. The CDR3 is made up of 14 amino acids. Germline-derived CDR1 and CDR2 are LNHDA and SQIVND (reference sequence). V lost 1 base and J 3 bases, leaving 9 bases between the germline ends. In DNA form, the CDR3 reads TGTGCCAGTAGTATAGGAGGAGGGAAAGAGACCCAGTACTTC. Protein sequence: CASSIGGGKETQYF.

This clonotype was seen repeatedly, ten times or more. The CDR3 DNA reads TGTGCCACTAGGACAGGATTCAGGGGAAACACTGAAGCTTTCTTT. It is translated as CATRTGFRGNTEAFF. The chain couples TRBV19 to TRBJ1-1; 7 bases are a match to TRBD1. CDR3 length: 15 residues. Germline CDR1 and CDR2: LNHDA and SQIVND (reference sequence). The ends lost 10 bases at V and 2 bases at J; junction bases unmatched: 13.

This clonotype was recorded at least ten times. The chain has TRBV5-1 and TRBJ2-3; 8 bases align to TRBD1. J lost 4 bases, V lost 1 base, and 2 bases had no gene match. Germline V gene sequence: CDR1 SGHRS, CDR2 YFSETQ. This CDR3 is built from 14 residues. The CDR3: CASSLPTGADTQYF. DNA for the CDR3: TGCGCCAGCAGCTTGCCGACAGGGGCAGATACGCAGTATTTT.

V usage is TRBV20-1 and J usage is TRBJ1-1; unclear D gene. The CDR3 extends over 15 amino acids. Trimming shortened V by 2 bases and J by 1 base, and 14 bases separated the two germline ends. Germline V gene lookup returns CDR1 DFQATT and CDR2 SNEGSKA (reference sequence). CDR3 sequence reads: CSARPPRWENTEAFF. The CDR3 nucleotides read TGCAGTGCTAGACCTCCCAGGTGGGAGAACACTGAAGCTTTCTTT.

This clonotype has just one count. The rearrangement links TRBV6-5 to TRBJ1-6; TRBD1 might be the D (6 bases). Between the trimmed V and J ends, which lost 4 bases and 9 bases, there was a span of 16 bases. CDR1 is MNHEY and CDR2 is SVGAGI in the germline V gene. The CDR3 has 15 amino acids. CDR3 sequence: CASSSPSGGASPLHF. As DNA, the CDR3 is TGTGCCAGCAGTTCCCCTAGCGGGGGGGCTTCACCCCTCCACTTT.

J is TRBJ2-3 and V is TRBV6-6; maybe TRBD1 (6 bases). The length of the CDR3 is 15 residues. V lost 1 base, J lost 1 base, and 9 bases lay in between. Germline CDR1 reads MNHNY; CDR2 reads SVGAGI (reference sequence). Written as DNA, the CDR3 is TGTGCCAGCAGTTACTTAAGACAGGGCACAGATACGCAGTATTTT. Residues: CASSYLRQGTDTQYF.

The V and J genes are TRBV7-9 and TRBJ1-2; D unclear. The CDR3 contains 13 residues. Germline lookup yields CDR1 SEHNR and CDR2 FQNEAQ (reference sequence). Trimming shortened V by 7 bases and J by 6 bases, and 15 bases separated the two germline ends. CDR3 region: CASTVEPIHGYTF. DNA of the CDR3: TGTGCCAGCACCGTGGAACCTATTCATGGCTACACCTTC.

This clonotype showed up many times. The chain has TRBV9 and TRBJ2-1, with a tentative D call TRBD2 (5 bases). Trimming took 0 bases from V and 0 from J, leaving 7 bases between them. The length of the CDR3 is 15 residues. CDR1 SGDLS and CDR2 YYNGEE come from the germline V gene. CDR3 coding DNA: TGTGCCAGCAGCGTAGAAGAGGGCTCCTACAATGAGCAGTTCTTC. Translation: CASSVEEGSYNEQFF.

In its sample, this clonotype was seen many times. V is TRBV9 and J is TRBJ2-2; D is undetermined. The CDR3 has 14 amino acids. V was clipped by 2 bases and J by 7 bases, with 12 bases between them. Germline assignment: CDR1 SGDLS and CDR2 YYNGEE. CDR3 residues: CASSVPPGGGELFF. The CDR3 coding sequence is TGTGCCAGCAGCGTTCCCCCGGGTGGCGGGGAGCTGTTTTTT.

This clonotype was seen many times. The chain has TRBV5-1 and TRBJ2-3, with D possibly TRBD1 on 5 matching bases. This CDR3 is 16 amino acids long. The V end lost 3 bases, the J end lost 3 bases, and 17 bases lay between the germline ends. From germline, CDR1 is SGHRS and CDR2 YFSETQ. The CDR3, as DNA: TGCGCCAGCAGCTGGTCTTCCAGGGTGGGGACAGATACGCAGTATTTT. Its protein product is CASSWSSRVGTDTQYF.